This section outlines one T cell receptor beta chain sequence together with its context. In the authors' workflow: Estimated nucleated cell counts came from reference gene primer amplification. The protocol was immunoSEQ multiplex PCR, while the TCRdb copy is restricted to in-frame clones and leaves out a portion. From that table come the V and J calls and clone size; the DNA was used to work out D and trimming. This sample has tens of thousands of clones, with 80% to 90% found just once. The data were taken from a study of blood T cell repertoires in COVID-19. Background on the study: The cDNA or gDNA used as material had been derived from T cells, B-cell-depleted T cells, or PBMCs.

The sample was peripheral blood. The TCR sequence derives from a man aged 45-65 years with active COVID-19.

The CDR3 coding sequence is TGTGCCAGCAGCTTCGGACAGCTTCAAGAGACCCAGTACTTC. Protein sequence: CASSFGQLQETQYF. The V call is TRBV6-5, the J call TRBJ2-5; a weak D match, TRBD1 (6 bases). Per germline, CDR1 MNHEY and CDR2 SVGAGI. Trimming pared 6 bases from V and 2 bases from J, leaving 13 bases between. The CDR3 covers 14 residues.